This is a list of T cell receptor beta chains from one sample in a study of T cell repertoires in cytomegalovirus infection. From the reads, TCRdb called clonotypes with MiXCR, one entry per CDR3 protein. The data contain about 300,000 distinct CDR3 sequences, around 10% of them singletons. Sequencing was done on a sample of PBMCs. These receptors originate from a human donor in good health (CMV status not recorded). Some clones in this sample may be carry-over from other donors' samples. CDR3s include the opening cysteine and the closing phenylalanine or tryptophan. The D gene is left open where the match is weak. The listing skips clone size in some rows; elsewhere it reads once, few, many or a size class.

TGTGCCAGCAGTTCACGGACAGGGATCAATGAGCAGTTCTTC	CASSSRTGINEQFF	many	TRBD1	TRBV12-3/TRBV12-4	TRBJ2-1
TGTGCCAGCAGGCCCGCGGGACAGGGGGCGAATGAGCAGTTCTTC	CASRPAGQGANEQFF	.	TRBD1	TRBV9	TRBJ2-1
TGTGCCAGCAGTCGCCCGGATGAGCAAGCAGATACGCAGTATTTT	CASSRPDEQADTQYF	many	.	TRBV7-9	TRBJ2-3
TGTGCCAGCAGTGAATCCCCTAGCGGCAATGAGCAGTTCTTC	CASSESPSGNEQFF	many	TRBD2	TRBV25-1	TRBJ2-1
TGTGCCAGCAGTTTGGAACAGGGAGATTATAATTCACCCCTCCACTTT	CASSLEQGDYNSPLHF	many	.	TRBV12-3/TRBV12-4	TRBJ1-6
TGCAGTGCTAGAGTGGGTCACAAGAACACTGAAGCTTTCTTT	CSARVGHKNTEAFF	.	.	TRBV20-1	TRBJ1-1
TGTGCCAGCAGTTTATCGGCAGGGGTGGGGACCCAGTACTTC	CASSLSAGVGTQYF	.	.	TRBV28	TRBJ2-5
TGTGCCAGCAGCTTACTAGGGAAGGGCCAAGAGACCCAGTACTTC	CASSLLGKGQETQYF	many	.	TRBV5-4	TRBJ2-5
TGTGCCAGCAGCGTACCACAGGGAAAGAGGGGGCCAAATGAGCAGTTCTTC	CASSVPQGKRGPNEQFF	many	TRBD1	TRBV7-9	TRBJ2-1
TGTGCCAGCTGGACCGGGACAGGGAATGAAAAACTGTTTTTT	CASWTGTGNEKLFF	few	TRBD1	TRBV6-1	TRBJ1-4
TGCAGTGCAGTTGGGGGCGGGGAGCTGTTTTTT	CSAVGGGELFF	.	.	TRBV20-1	TRBJ2-2
TGTGCCAGCAGGCAACTTGGGAGGGGTCCTAATGAGCAGTTCTTC	CASRQLGRGPNEQFF	few	TRBD2	TRBV7-2	TRBJ2-1
TGTGCCAGCAGTGAATCCGGCTCCTTGGGTGAAGCTTTCTTT	CASSESGSLGEAFF	many	.	TRBV2	TRBJ1-1
TGCGCCAGCAGCCAAAAAGCGGGGACTCCCTACGAGCAGTACTTC	CASSQKAGTPYEQYF	.	TRBD2	TRBV4-1	TRBJ2-7
TGTGCCAGCAGCCACTCTTTCGGACAGGGGGCTGGAAACACCATATATTTT	CASSHSFGQGAGNTIYF	few	TRBD1	TRBV14	TRBJ1-3
TGTGCCAGCAATCCGCGTGGAGGGCGAGCTTTCTTT	CASNPRGGRAFF	many	.	TRBV25-1	TRBJ1-1
TGTGCCAGCAGCCACCGGGTCAGTGGCTACACCTTC	CASSHRVSGYTF	many	.	TRBV3-1	TRBJ1-2
TGCAGTGCGCCGCCCCCCAACGCGGATACGCAGTATTTT	CSAPPPNADTQYF	many	.	TRBV20-1	TRBJ2-3
TGTGCCAGCAGCTTAGAGCTGGCAGCCGCTTTCTTT	CASSLELAAAFF	many	.	TRBV7-9	TRBJ1-1
TGCAGTGCTAGGTTGCAGTCCATGAACACTGAAGCTTTCTTT	CSARLQSMNTEAFF	many	.	TRBV20-1	TRBJ1-1
TGTGCCAGCAACCCCTCGGGGGGGGCATTAGATACGCAGTATTTT	CASNPSGGALDTQYF	many	TRBD2	TRBV7-2	TRBJ2-3
TGCAGTGCTAGAGATCCAGGGGGACACTACAATGAGCAGTTCTTC	CSARDPGGHYNEQFF	few	TRBD1	TRBV20-1	TRBJ2-1
TGCAGTGCCGGACAGGGGGTTTACACTGAAGCTTTCTTT	CSAGQGVYTEAFF	.	TRBD1	TRBV20-1	TRBJ1-1
TGCAGCGGTTGGGACGGGTATAGCAATCAGCCCCAGCATTTT	CSGWDGYSNQPQHF	many	.	TRBV20-1	TRBJ1-5
TGTGCCAGCAGTTCTCCCAGCTACGCAGATACGCAGTATTTT	CASSSPSYADTQYF	many	.	TRBV6-5	TRBJ2-3
TGTGCCAGCATGATCAGAAACAATGAGCAGTTCTTC	CASMIRNNEQFF	many	.	TRBV6-1	TRBJ2-1
TGTGCCAGCAGCCGGCGCTCAAGCTCTGGGGCCAACGTCCTGACTTTC	CASSRRSSSGANVLTF	many	.	TRBV14	TRBJ2-6
TGTGCCACCAGCGGGACTAGCGGGGGGATAACAGATACGCAGTATTTT	CATSGTSGGITDTQYF	many	TRBD2	TRBV24-1	TRBJ2-3
TGTGCCAGCAGTGCACAGGAGGCTGTCGCTTTCTTT	CASSAQEAVAFF	many	.	TRBV6-1	TRBJ1-1
TGTGCCAGCAGTTTTACCACAGGGTACGGGGATACGCAGTATTTT	CASSFTTGYGDTQYF	many	.	TRBV6-5	TRBJ2-3
TGTGCCAGCGGGAGACAGGGGGCAAGAGAGACCCAGTACTTC	CASGRQGARETQYF	many	TRBD1	TRBV6-2/TRBV6-3	TRBJ2-5
TGCAGCGGGAGATACATAACTGAAGCTTTCTTT	CSGRYITEAFF	few	.	TRBV20-1	TRBJ1-1
TGCAGTGCTAGAGATGTGGGTACAATCCAAGAGACCCAGTACTTC	CSARDVGTIQETQYF	many	.	TRBV20-1	TRBJ2-5
TGTGCCATCAGTGGGGGGGTGAGGCAAGCTTTCTTT	CAISGGVRQAFF	few	.	TRBV10-3	TRBJ1-1
TGTGCCAGCAGCACCCTAACGGGACTAGAAAATTTCTTTCAGTTCTTC	CASSTLTGLENFFQFF	many	TRBD2	TRBV7-8	TRBJ2-1
TGTGCCAGCAGTCCAGCCACGGCGGGGACCCCTGGGGATACGCAGTATTTT	CASSPATAGTPGDTQYF	many	.	TRBV12-3/TRBV12-4	TRBJ2-3
TGTGCCAGCAGGCATCCGGGAATCGCCTACAATGAGCAGTTCTTC	CASRHPGIAYNEQFF	many	.	TRBV12-3/TRBV12-4	TRBJ2-1
TGTGCCATCAGCCGGGACAGGGATTCGAATGAGCAGTTCTTC	CAISRDRDSNEQFF	.	TRBD1	TRBV10-3	TRBJ2-1
TGCAGTGCTAGACTAGCGGGGGAGACCCAGTACTTC	CSARLAGETQYF	.	TRBD2	TRBV20-1	TRBJ2-5
TGTGCCAGCAGTCGGGACCCGTACACTGAAGCTTTCTTT	CASSRDPYTEAFF	.	.	TRBV5-8	TRBJ1-1
TGTGCCAGCAGTGAGTTCAGGGGAGGGACGGGGTATAATTCACCCCTCCACTTT	CASSEFRGGTGYNSPLHF	many	.	TRBV25-1	TRBJ1-6
TGTGCCAGCAGCTCCAGGGTAAACGAGCAGTACTTC	CASSSRVNEQYF	many	.	TRBV7-8	TRBJ2-7
TGTGCCAGCAGCTCTCTAGGTAACTCCTACAATGAGCAGTTCTTC	CASSSLGNSYNEQFF	many	.	TRBV7-2	TRBJ2-1
TGTGCCAGTAAGCCGAGGGAGTGGGGGGACAATCAGCCCCAGCATTTT	CASKPREWGDNQPQHF	many	.	TRBV19	TRBJ1-5
TGTGCCAGCAGCTTCCCCGGGCTCCAGCCCCTCCACTTT	CASSFPGLQPLHF	.	.	TRBV7-9	TRBJ1-6
TGTGCCAGCAGTACCGTGACCCCTGATGGGCAGTATTTT	CASSTVTPDGQYF	few	.	TRBV27	TRBJ2-3
TGTGCCAGCAGTGAGGCAGTAACTAATGAAAAACTGTTTTTT	CASSEAVTNEKLFF	many	.	TRBV25-1	TRBJ1-4
TGTGCCAGCAGCTTCTCTACCACAGATACGCAGTATTTT	CASSFSTTDTQYF	many	.	TRBV7-2	TRBJ2-3
TGTGCCAGCAGCTTTTACCCGAAACCTAGCTCTGGGGCCAACGTCCTGACTTTC	CASSFYPKPSSGANVLTF	many	.	TRBV5-5	TRBJ2-6
TGTGCCAGCAGTTTCTACAGCATATCTGGGGCCAACGTCCTGACTTTC	CASSFYSISGANVLTF	many	.	TRBV12-3/TRBV12-4	TRBJ2-6
TGCAGTGCTAGAGAGAGGTCTCGTGGAAACACCATATATTTT	CSARERSRGNTIYF	many	.	TRBV20-1	TRBJ1-3
TGTGCCAGCAGCGGGGGGGTTAGAACTGAAGCTTTCTTT	CASSGGVRTEAFF	.	.	TRBV5-6	TRBJ1-1
TGTGCCAGCAGTTTAGATCCCAGGGGGCTTGGCAATCAGCCCCAGCATTTT	CASSLDPRGLGNQPQHF	.	TRBD1	TRBV28	TRBJ1-5
TGCAGCGTTAACACCGGGACAGGCATCTATGGCTACACCTTC	CSVNTGTGIYGYTF	.	TRBD1	TRBV29-1	TRBJ1-2